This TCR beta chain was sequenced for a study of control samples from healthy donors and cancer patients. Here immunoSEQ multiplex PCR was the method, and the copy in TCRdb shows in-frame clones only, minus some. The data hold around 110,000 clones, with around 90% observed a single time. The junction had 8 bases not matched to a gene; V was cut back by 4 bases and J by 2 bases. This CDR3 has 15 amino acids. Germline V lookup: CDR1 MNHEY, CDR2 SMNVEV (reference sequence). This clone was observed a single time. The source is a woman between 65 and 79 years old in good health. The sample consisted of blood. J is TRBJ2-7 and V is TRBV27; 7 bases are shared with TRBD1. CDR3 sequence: CASSSLQGPTYEQYF. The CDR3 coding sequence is TGTGCCAGCAGTTCCCTACAGGGGCCGACCTACGAGCAGTACTTC.